The 8 T cell receptor beta chains in this list originate from one sample, sequenced in a study of blood T cells in healthy people across ages. Together with a sample-barcoded 5' primer, a J-beta primer mix was included in a second PCR lasting roughly 7 to 11 cycles. TCRdb reanalysed the 5' RACE reads using MiXCR and keeps one entry per CDR3 protein. The profile shows 1.5 million to 2 million distinct CDR3 sequences, around 48% of them singletons. The source material was blood. These receptors originate from a woman aged 35 to 49 in good health.

This clonotype was seen just once. The rearrangement uses TRBV6-5 and TRBJ2-3; D may be TRBD1 (6 bases). CDR1 MNHEY and CDR2 SVGAGI come from the germline V gene. The CDR3 spans 15 residues. The V end lost 6 bases, the J end lost 1 base, and 14 bases lay between the germline ends. As DNA, the CDR3 is TGTGCCAGCAGGGAATCAGGGGTCCGCACAGATACGCAGTATTTT. Translated: CASRESGVRTDTQYF.

The V call is TRBV12-3 or TRBV12-4, the J call TRBJ1-6; the match to TRBD1 covers 10 bases. The CDR3 totals 15 residues. J lost 8 bases, V lost 5 bases, and 6 bases had no gene match. CDR3 loop: CASSNAGTGDSPLHF. CDR3 coding DNA: TGTGCCAGCAGTAATGCCGGGACAGGGGATTCACCCCTCCACTTT.

J is TRBJ1-1 and V is TRBV15; a weak D match, TRBD1 (5 bases). The CDR3 is made up of 14 amino acids. V lost 4 bases and J 4 bases, leaving 13 bases between the germline ends. Germline CDR1 reads LNHNV; CDR2 reads YYDKDF (reference sequence). The CDR3 region is CATSMGRIVTEAFF. The CDR3, as DNA: TGTGCCACCAGCATGGGACGGATAGTCACTGAAGCTTTCTTT. The complete variable domain, with remaining parts taken from reference TRBV15 and TRBJ1-1, reads DAMVIQNPRYQVTQFGKPVTLSCSQTLNHNVMYWYQQKSSQAPKLLFHYYDKDFNNEADTPDNFQSRRPNTSFCFLDIRSPGLGDTAMYLCATSMGRIVTEAFFGQGTRLTVV.

The rearrangement uses TRBV10-3 and TRBJ2-4; the D gene could be TRBD1 or TRBD2 (5 bases each). Trimming removed 0 bases at V and 8 bases at J, with 17 bases between. In germline, CDR1 is ENHRY, CDR2 SYGVKD. The CDR3 has 16 amino acids. In DNA form, the CDR3 reads TGTGCCATCAGTGAGTCCAATTGGGACGGGGCTCACATTCAGTACTTC. Encoded protein: CAISESNWDGAHIQYF.

Regarding this clonotype: Germline is not matched at one junction end, which may reflect a read error. V usage is TRBV7-2 and J usage is TRBJ2-1; 7 bases fit TRBD2. The CDR3 is 15 residues long. From germline, CDR1 is SGHTA and CDR2 FQGNSA. The CDR3 here is CASNLAVAGRGKQFF. The CDR3 DNA reads as TGTGCCAGCAACTTAGCGGTTGCTGGGCGGGGGAAGCAGTTCTTC. Supplemented by reference TRBV7-2 and TRBJ2-1, the full variable domain reads GAGVSQSPSNKVTEKGKDVELRCDPISGHTALYWYRQSLGQGLEFLIYFQGNSAPDKSGLPSDRFSAERTGGSVSTLTIQRTQQEDSAVYLCASNLAVAGRGKQFFGPGTRLTVL.

In its sample, this clonotype was seen once. This chain connects TRBV4-1 to TRBJ2-7; tentative D call: TRBD1 (5 bases). Trimming shortened V by 0 bases and J by 7 bases, and 16 bases separated the two germline ends. This CDR3 region has 15 residues. Germline V gene lookup returns CDR1 MGHRA and CDR2 YSYEKL. DNA for the CDR3: TGCGCCAGCAGCCAAGAATTAAAGGGGTCAGGGGAGCAGTACTTC. Translation gives CASSQELKGSGEQYF.

This clonotype was observed a few times. The rearrangement links TRBV7-2 to TRBJ2-1, with a possible D match to TRBD1 (5 bases). V was pared by 7 bases and J by 6 bases, with 13 bases between. Germline V CDR1 and CDR2: SGHTA, FQGNSA. This CDR3 is built from 13 residues. CDR3 amino acids: CASNGWGVNEQFF. CDR3 sequence (DNA): TGTGCCAGCAATGGGTGGGGCGTCAATGAGCAGTTCTTC. The full variable domain, with the rest looked up from reference TRBV7-2 and TRBJ2-1, is GAGVSQSPSNKVTEKGKDVELRCDPISGHTALYWYRQSLGQGLEFLIYFQGNSAPDKSGLPSDRFSAERTGGSVSTLTIQRTQQEDSAVYLCASNGWGVNEQFFGPGTRLTVL.

The V call is TRBV6-5, the J call TRBJ2-1, with 8 bases identical to TRBD1. The CDR3 length is 12 residues. V was pared by 7 bases and J by 12 bases, with 8 bases of the junction left unmatched. CDR1 and CDR2 (germline): MNHEY, SVGAGI. The CDR3 protein is CASTGQGRRQFF. The CDR3 DNA reads as TGTGCCAGCACCGGACAGGGCCGGCGGCAGTTCTTC.